The 8 T cell receptor beta chains below all came from one sample that was sequenced in a study of shared clonotypes between healthy human individuals. TCRdb keeps only in-frame clones here, not all; method: immunoSEQ multiplex PCR. The table includes 2.3 million or so clones, approximately 93% detected once. Material: naive CD4+ T cells from PBMCs. The sample's subset: CD45RA+ positively selected. The receptors derive from a man younger than 35 in good health. Some clones in this sample may be carry-over from other donors' samples.

This sequence joins TRBV19 and TRBJ2-7; tentative D call: TRBD1 (6 bases). The germline CDR1 and CDR2 sequences are LNHDA and SQIVND (reference sequence). V lost 5 bases to trimming and J lost 3 bases, with 20 bases between them. The CDR3 length is 16 residues. The CDR3 here is CASSPIRKDRHYEQYF. As DNA, the CDR3 is TGTGCCAGTAGTCCAATTAGAAAGGACAGACACTACGAGCAGTACTTC.

This sequence joins TRBV12-1 and TRBJ2-7; the D call TRBD2 from the table was never checked on the DNA. TRBV12-1 is a pseudogene segment. There are 16 residues in the CDR3. The chain's CDR3 is CASSFDSRREVYEQYF. The CDR3 DNA sequence: TGTGCCAGCAGCTTTGATTCGAGGCGGGAGGTCTACGAGCAGTACTTC.

This clone has just one count. This sequence joins TRBV15 and TRBJ2-2, with 9 bases matching TRBD1. CDR3 length: 13 amino acids. Germline-derived CDR1 and CDR2 are LNHNV and YYDKDF (reference sequence). V shed 8 bases and J 9 bases; nucleotides not matched to a gene: 7. CDR3 loop: CATQDRGVRELFF. In DNA, the CDR3 is TGTGCCACCCAGGACAGGGGAGTCAGGGAGCTGTTTTTT.

The gene calls are TRBV2 and TRBJ1-3; the D is unclear. The CDR3 runs to 13 residues. Looked up from germline, CDR1 is SNHLY and CDR2 is FYNNEI. Trimming removed 7 bases from V and 0 bases from J, with 7 bases in between. The CDR3 region is CASTTNSGNTIYF. The CDR3 DNA reads TGTGCCAGCACCACCAACTCTGGAAACACCATATATTTT.

This clone was observed a handful of times. This chain uses TRBV28 with TRBJ2-7; 9 positions agree with TRBD1. Germline CDR1 reads MDHEN; CDR2 reads SYDVKM. The CDR3 is 15 amino acids. Trimming removed 2 bases from V and 4 bases from J; junction bases left unmatched: 6. CDR3 nucleotide sequence: TGTGCCAGCAGTTTACCGGGACAGGGTATGTACGAGCAGTACTTC. Translating gives CASSLPGQGMYEQYF.

Note on this clone: The same CDR3 can be traced to other DNA sequences in this sample. The CDR3 DNA follows: TGTGCCAGCAGTGGATCCTACAATGAGCAGTTCTTC. Translation: CASSGSYNEQFF. This chain connects TRBV28 to TRBJ2-1; D gene ambiguous. Germline V gene sequence: CDR1 MDHEN, CDR2 SYDVKM. Trimming shortened V by 5 bases and J by 1 base, and 3 bases separated the two germline ends. The CDR3 is 12 residues long. Together with reference TRBV28 and TRBJ2-1, the CDR3 gives the full variable domain: DVKVTQSSRYLVKRTGEKVFLECVQDMDHENMFWYRQDPGLGLRLIYFSYDVKMKEKGDIPEGYSVSREKKERFSLILESASTNQTSMYLCASSGSYNEQFFGPGTRLTVL.

The chain couples TRBV10-1 to TRBJ1-5; D ambiguous. Looked up from germline, CDR1 is WNHNN and CDR2 is SYGVQD (reference sequence). The CDR3 extends over 16 amino acids. V lost 3 bases to trimming and J lost 1 base, with 13 bases between them. CDR3: CASSEPTDPSNQPQHF. CDR3 coding DNA: TGCGCCAGCAGTGAACCGACGGACCCAAGCAATCAGCCCCAGCATTTT.

The rearrangement uses TRBV28 and TRBJ2-1; 7 bases line up with TRBD2. The CDR3 runs to 15 residues. V lost 8 bases to trimming and J lost 10 bases; unmatched junction nucleotides: 17. Germline loops: CDR1 MDHEN, CDR2 SYDVKM. CDR3 in DNA: TGTGCCAGCCGACCCGCCCGGGGGGAAAGAGGGGAGCAGTTCTTC. Its protein is CASRPARGERGEQFF.